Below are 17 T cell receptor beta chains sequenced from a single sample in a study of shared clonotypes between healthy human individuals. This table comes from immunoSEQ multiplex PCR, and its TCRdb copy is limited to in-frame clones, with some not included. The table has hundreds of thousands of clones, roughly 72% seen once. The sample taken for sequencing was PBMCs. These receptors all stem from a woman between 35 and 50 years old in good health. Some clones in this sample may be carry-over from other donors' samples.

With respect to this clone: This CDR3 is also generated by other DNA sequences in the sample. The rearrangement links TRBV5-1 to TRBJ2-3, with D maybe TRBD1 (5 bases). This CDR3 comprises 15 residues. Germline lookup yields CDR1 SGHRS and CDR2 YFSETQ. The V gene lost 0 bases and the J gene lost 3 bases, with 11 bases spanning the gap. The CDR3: CASSLAGQGTDTQYF. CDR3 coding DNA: TGCGCCAGCAGCTTGGCCGGGCAGGGAACAGATACGCAGTATTTT.

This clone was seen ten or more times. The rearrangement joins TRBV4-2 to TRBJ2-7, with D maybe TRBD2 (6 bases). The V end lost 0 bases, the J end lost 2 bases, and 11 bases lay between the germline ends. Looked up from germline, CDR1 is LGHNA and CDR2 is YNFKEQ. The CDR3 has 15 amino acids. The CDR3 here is CASSQDEQRAYEQYF. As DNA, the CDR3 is TGTGCCAGCAGCCAAGATGAACAGCGGGCCTACGAGCAGTACTTC.

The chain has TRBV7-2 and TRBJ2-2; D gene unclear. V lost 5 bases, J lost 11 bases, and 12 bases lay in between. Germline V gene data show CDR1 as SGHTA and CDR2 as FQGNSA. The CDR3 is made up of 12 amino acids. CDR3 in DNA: TGTGCCAGCAGCCCTACCTTTGGAGAGCTGTTTTTT. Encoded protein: CASSPTFGELFF.

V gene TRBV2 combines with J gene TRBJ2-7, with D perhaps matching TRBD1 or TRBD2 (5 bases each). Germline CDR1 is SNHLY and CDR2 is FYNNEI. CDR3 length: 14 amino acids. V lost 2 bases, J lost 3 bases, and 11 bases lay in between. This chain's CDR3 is CASSEMGVVYEQYF. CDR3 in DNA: TGTGCCAGCAGTGAAATGGGGGTGGTCTACGAGCAGTACTTC.

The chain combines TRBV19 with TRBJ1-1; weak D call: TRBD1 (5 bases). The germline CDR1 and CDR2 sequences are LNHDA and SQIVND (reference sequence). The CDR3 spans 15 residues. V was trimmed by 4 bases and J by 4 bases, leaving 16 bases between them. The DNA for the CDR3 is TGTGCCAGTAGTAAGGGGTCCGGGGGGATCACTGAAGCTTTCTTT. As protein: CASSKGSGGITEAFF.

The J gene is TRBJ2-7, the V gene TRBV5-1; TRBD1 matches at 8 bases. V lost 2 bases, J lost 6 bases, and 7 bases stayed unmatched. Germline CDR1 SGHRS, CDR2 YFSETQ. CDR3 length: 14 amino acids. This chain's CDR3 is CASSLGQGSSEQYF. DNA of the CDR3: TGCGCCAGCAGCTTAGGACAGGGTAGCTCCGAGCAGTACTTC.

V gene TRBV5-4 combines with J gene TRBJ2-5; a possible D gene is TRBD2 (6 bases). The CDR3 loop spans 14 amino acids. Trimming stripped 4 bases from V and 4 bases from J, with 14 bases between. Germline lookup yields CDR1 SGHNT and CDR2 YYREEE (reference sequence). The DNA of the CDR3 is TGTGCCAGCAGCGGAGCTAGCGCTGGAGAGACCCAGTACTTC. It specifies CASSGASAGETQYF.

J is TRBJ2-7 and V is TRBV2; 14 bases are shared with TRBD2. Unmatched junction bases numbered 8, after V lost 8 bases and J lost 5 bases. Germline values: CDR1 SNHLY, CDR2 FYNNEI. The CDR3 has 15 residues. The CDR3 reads CASCRLAGGPDEQYF. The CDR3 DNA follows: TGTGCCAGCTGTAGACTAGCGGGAGGGCCCGACGAGCAGTACTTC.

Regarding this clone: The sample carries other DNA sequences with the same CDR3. The CDR3 reads CASSSGQGATEAFF. In DNA, the CDR3 is TGTGCCAGTAGTTCGGGACAGGGTGCCACTGAAGCTTTCTTT. The V and J genes are TRBV19 and TRBJ1-1; 9 bases line up with TRBD1. CDR1 LNHDA and CDR2 SQIVND come from the germline V gene (reference sequence). Trimming cost V 5 bases and J 4 bases; bases outside gene matches: 5. This CDR3 region has 14 residues.

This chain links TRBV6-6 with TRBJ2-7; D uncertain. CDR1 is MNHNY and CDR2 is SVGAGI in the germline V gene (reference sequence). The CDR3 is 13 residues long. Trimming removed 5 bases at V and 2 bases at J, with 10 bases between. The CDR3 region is CASSLGHTYEQYF. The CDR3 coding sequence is TGTGCCAGCAGTCTGGGCCACACCTACGAGCAGTACTTC.

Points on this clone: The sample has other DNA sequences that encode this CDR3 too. This CDR3 is CASSDEGVPAKGGEQYF. Here the CDR3 DNA reads TGCGCCAGCAGTGATGAAGGGGTACCGGCCAAGGGAGGGGAGCAGTACTTC. The chain employs TRBV10-1 and TRBJ2-7; 7 bases fit TRBD2. V gave up 3 bases and J gave up 7 bases; unmatched junction bases: 18. The CDR3 runs to 17 residues. Germline V gene sequence: CDR1 WNHNN, CDR2 SYGVQD (reference sequence).

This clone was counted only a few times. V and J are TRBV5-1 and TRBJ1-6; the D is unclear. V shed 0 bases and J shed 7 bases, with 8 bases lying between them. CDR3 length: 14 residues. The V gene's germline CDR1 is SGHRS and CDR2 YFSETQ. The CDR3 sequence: CASSLDTGNSPLHF. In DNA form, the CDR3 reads TGCGCCAGCAGCTTGGATACGGGGAATTCACCCCTCCACTTT.

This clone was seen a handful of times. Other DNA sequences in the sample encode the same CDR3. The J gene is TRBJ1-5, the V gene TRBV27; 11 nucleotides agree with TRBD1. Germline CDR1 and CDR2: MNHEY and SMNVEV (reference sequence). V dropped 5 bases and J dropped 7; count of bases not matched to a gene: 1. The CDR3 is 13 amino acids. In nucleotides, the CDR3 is TGTGCCAGCAGTGGGACAGGGGGGCAGCCCCAGCATTTT. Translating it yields CASSGTGGQPQHF.

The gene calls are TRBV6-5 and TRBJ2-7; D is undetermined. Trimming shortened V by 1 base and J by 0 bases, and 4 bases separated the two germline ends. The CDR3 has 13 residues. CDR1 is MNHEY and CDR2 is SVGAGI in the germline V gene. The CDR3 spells CASSYYRSYEQYF. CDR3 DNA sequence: TGTGCCAGCAGTTACTACCGCTCCTACGAGCAGTACTTC.

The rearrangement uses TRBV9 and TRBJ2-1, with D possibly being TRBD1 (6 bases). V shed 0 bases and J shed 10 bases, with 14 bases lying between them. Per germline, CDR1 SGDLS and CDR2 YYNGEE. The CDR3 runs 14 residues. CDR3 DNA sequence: TGTGCCAGCAGCGTAGTAGGGGGAAACCTCGAGCAGTTCTTC. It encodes CASSVVGGNLEQFF.

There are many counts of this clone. The CDR3: CASSVSGENTEAFF. The CDR3 region has the DNA TGTGCCAGCAGTGTGTCAGGGGAGAACACTGAAGCTTTCTTT. The chain has TRBV6-4 and TRBJ1-1; weak D call: TRBD1 (6 bases). Per germline, CDR1 MRHNA and CDR2 SNTAGT. The CDR3 is 14 amino acids. V was clipped by 4 bases and J by 1 base, with 10 bases between them.

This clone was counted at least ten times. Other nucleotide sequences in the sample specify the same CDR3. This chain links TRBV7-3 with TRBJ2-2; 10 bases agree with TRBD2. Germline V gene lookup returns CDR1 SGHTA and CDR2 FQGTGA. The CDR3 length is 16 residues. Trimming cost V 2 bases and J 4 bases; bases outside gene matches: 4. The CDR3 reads CASSLGLAGGTGELFF. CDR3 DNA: TGTGCCAGCAGCTTAGGGTTAGCGGGAGGCACCGGGGAGCTGTTTTTT.